The 32 T cell receptor beta chains below all came from one sample that was sequenced in a study of shared clonotypes between healthy human individuals. Measured with immunoSEQ multiplex PCR; TCRdb has only the in-frame clones, and not every one. The sample consists of about 480,000 clones, about four fifths of them appearing once. The specimen sequenced was PBMCs. The receptors here all came from a woman in her forties in good health. Some clones in this sample may be carry-over from other donors' samples.

This chain joins TRBV7-6 and TRBJ2-3, with 10 bases that match TRBD2. Trimming took 5 bases from V and 1 from J; bases not matched to a gene: 6. Germline CDR1 SGHVS, CDR2 FNYEAQ. The CDR3 extends over 16 amino acids. The CDR3 loop reads CASSPASGRGTDTQYF. As DNA, the CDR3 is TGTGCCAGCAGCCCAGCCAGCGGGAGGGGCACAGATACGCAGTATTTT.

V usage is TRBV15 and J usage is TRBJ1-5; D not resolved. V lost 0 bases to trimming and J lost 6 bases, with 15 bases between them. Germline V gene sequence: CDR1 LNHNV, CDR2 YYDKDF (reference sequence). The CDR3 is 16 amino acids. In nucleotides, the CDR3 is TGTGCCACCAGCAGAGATCAAGGGAATGTAGGTCAGCCCCAGCATTTT. Residues: CATSRDQGNVGQPQHF.

The V and J genes are TRBV6-1 and TRBJ2-7, with D possibly TRBD1 on 6 matching bases. The germline gives CDR1 MNHNS, CDR2 SASEGT. V lost 4 bases and J lost 2, with 6 bases in between. The CDR3 loop spans 12 amino acids. CDR3 sequence: CASSGDTYEQYF. CDR3 DNA sequence: TGTGCCAGCAGTGGGGACACCTACGAGCAGTACTTC.

V gene TRBV25-1 combines with J gene TRBJ2-1; D is undetermined. Germline V lookup: CDR1 MGHDK, CDR2 SYGVNS. The V end was cut by 4 bases, the J end by 3 bases, with 4 bases between. This CDR3 has 12 residues. The CDR3: CASSGLYNEQFF. The CDR3 nucleotides are TGTGCCAGCAGTGGTCTCTACAATGAGCAGTTCTTC.

This clone was seen a single time. This chain links TRBV7-6 with TRBJ2-3, with D hard to call. Germline V lookup: CDR1 SGHVS, CDR2 FNYEAQ. This CDR3 spans 15 amino acids. V was clipped by 0 bases and J by 4 bases, with 11 bases between them. This CDR3 reads CASSLAGLGADTQYF. In nucleotides, the CDR3 is TGTGCCAGCAGCTTAGCAGGTCTAGGAGCAGATACGCAGTATTTT.

This chain joins TRBV5-1 and TRBJ1-1, with D perhaps matching TRBD1 (6 bases). This CDR3 contains 16 residues. Germline CDR1 SGHRS, CDR2 YFSETQ. Deletions cut 4 bases from V and 1 base from J, with 17 bases between. Here the CDR3 reads CASSKGGRDPNTEAFF. The CDR3 region has the DNA TGCGCCAGCAGCAAAGGGGGGAGGGACCCGAACACTGAAGCTTTCTTT.

Only one count was recorded for this clone. The chain links TRBV6-6 to TRBJ2-5; no firm D call. This CDR3 is built from 14 residues. The V end lost 5 bases, the J end lost 2 bases, and 12 bases lay between the germline ends. Germline V gene lookup returns CDR1 MNHNY and CDR2 SVGAGI (reference sequence). DNA of the CDR3: TGTGCCAGCAGTCCCCTAGGGATGCAAGAGACCCAGTACTTC. Translated: CASSPLGMQETQYF.

The gene calls are TRBV6-1 and TRBJ1-4; D perhaps matches TRBD1 (6 bases). This CDR3 has 16 amino acids. CDR1 is MNHNS, CDR2 SASEGT, per germline. The V end lost 2 bases, the J end lost 6 bases, and 16 bases lay between the germline ends. In DNA, the CDR3 is TGTGCCAGCAGTGAAAAGACGACAGGTCTCGATGAAAAACTGTTTTTT. It is translated as CASSEKTTGLDEKLFF.

The rearrangement joins TRBV14 to TRBJ2-7; D is perhaps TRBD1 or TRBD2 (5 bases each). Deletions cut 4 bases from V and 2 bases from J, with 12 bases between. The germline CDR1 and CDR2 sequences are SGHDN and FVKESK. The CDR3 contains 14 residues. In nucleotides, the CDR3 is TGTGCCAGCAGCCCCGGGACGGGAACCTACGAGCAGTACTTC. Amino acids: CASSPGTGTYEQYF.

V is TRBV6-6 and J is TRBJ2-1, with no clear D. The germline V gene has CDR1 MNHNY and CDR2 SVGAGI (reference sequence). This CDR3 comprises 13 residues. Trimming took off 4 bases at V and 7 bases at J, with 11 bases between the two ends. In DNA form, the CDR3 reads TGTGCCAGCAGTTTAGGGTTGGGGAATGAGCAGTTCTTC. It codes for CASSLGLGNEQFF.

V usage is TRBV5-1 and J usage is TRBJ2-7; 14 bases are a match to TRBD2. The CDR3 is 16 residues long. V lost 3 bases and J lost 2; bases outside the gene matches: 4. The germline V gene encodes CDR1 SGHRS and CDR2 YFSETQ. The chain's CDR3 is CASSSGTSGRAYEQYF. DNA for the CDR3: TGCGCCAGCAGCTCCGGGACTAGCGGGAGAGCCTACGAGCAGTACTTC. Supplemented by reference TRBV5-1 and TRBJ2-7, the full variable domain reads KAGVTQTPRYLIKTRGQQVTLSCSPISGHRSVSWYQQTPGQGLQFLFEYFSETQRNKGNFPGRFSGRQFSNSRSEMNVSTLELGDSALYLCASSSGTSGRAYEQYFGPGTRLTVT.

The chain joins TRBV28 to TRBJ2-5; TRBD1 is a possible D gene (7 bases). This CDR3 has 15 residues. Germline CDR1 reads MDHEN; CDR2 reads SYDVKM. Between the trimmed V and J ends, which lost 6 bases and 2 bases, there was a span of 16 bases. The chain's CDR3 is CASRAGGGRQETQYF. In nucleotides, the CDR3 is TGTGCCAGCAGGGCAGGGGGAGGACGACAAGAGACCCAGTACTTC.

V is TRBV9 and J is TRBJ2-7; D gene unclear. Deletions cut 0 bases from V and 9 bases from J, with 16 bases between. Germline values: CDR1 SGDLS, CDR2 YYNGEE. CDR3 length: 14 residues. CDR3 amino acids: CASSVDQEYLGQYF. The CDR3 DNA is TGTGCCAGCAGCGTAGATCAGGAGTACCTAGGGCAGTACTTC.

This clone showed up just once. The chain carries TRBV7-6 and TRBJ2-5; D unclear. The V and J ends lost 5 bases and 2 bases respectively, with 9 bases between them. Germline V gives CDR1 SGHVS, CDR2 FNYEAQ. The CDR3 is made up of 13 amino acids. CDR3 nucleotide sequence: TGTGCCAGCAGCCGCCAATTACAAGAGACCCAGTACTTC. Protein sequence: CASSRQLQETQYF.

Only a few counts were recorded for this clone. This chain joins TRBV7-8 and TRBJ2-4, with a tentative D call TRBD1 (5 bases). The CDR3 covers 14 residues. V was pared by 7 bases and J by 0 bases, with 10 bases between. Per the germline V gene, CDR1 is SGHVS and CDR2 is FQNEAQ. The CDR3 loop reads CASTDSLAKNIQYF. DNA for the CDR3: TGTGCCAGCACCGACAGTTTAGCCAAAAACATTCAGTACTTC.

The table lists this clone with many counts. This chain joins TRBV7-8 and TRBJ2-2; D is perhaps TRBD2 (5 bases). The length of the CDR3 is 16 residues. Trimming pared 0 bases from V and 0 bases from J, leaving 8 bases between. Germline V lookup: CDR1 SGHVS, CDR2 FQNEAQ. CDR3: CASSLASGSNTGELFF. For the CDR3, the DNA is TGTGCCAGCAGCTTAGCAAGCGGCTCGAACACCGGGGAGCTGTTTTTT.

The V gene is TRBV5-6, the J gene TRBJ2-7; a weak D match, TRBD1 (6 bases). The germline V gene encodes CDR1 SGHDT and CDR2 YYEEEE. V shed 2 bases and J shed 2 bases, with 8 bases lying between them. The CDR3 totals 13 residues. As DNA, the CDR3 is TGTGCCAGCAGCTTACAGGGAGCCTACGAGCAGTACTTC. This translates into CASSLQGAYEQYF.

This clone was detected a few times. The chain links TRBV2 to TRBJ2-1, with D uncertain. The germline V gene has CDR1 SNHLY and CDR2 FYNNEI. V was shortened by 2 bases and J by 9 bases, with 11 bases between the two germline ends. This CDR3 is built from 13 residues. The CDR3 is CASSEQEQTEQFF. CDR3 nucleotide sequence: TGTGCCAGCAGTGAACAGGAACAGACTGAGCAGTTCTTC.

This chain connects TRBV5-1 to TRBJ2-7, with D perhaps assigned TRBD1 or TRBD2 (6 bases each). The germline V and J ends were trimmed by 1 base and 3 bases, with 17 bases remaining between them. The CDR3 runs 16 residues. Germline V gene data show CDR1 as SGHRS and CDR2 as YFSETQ. The CDR3 nucleotides are TGCGCCAGCAGCTTGTCAGGTTCGGGGGCGGGCTACGAGCAGTACTTC. This gives the protein CASSLSGSGAGYEQYF. Looking up the rest from reference TRBV5-1 and TRBJ2-7 gives the full variable domain: KAGVTQTPRYLIKTRGQQVTLSCSPISGHRSVSWYQQTPGQGLQFLFEYFSETQRNKGNFPGRFSGRQFSNSRSEMNVSTLELGDSALYLCASSLSGSGAGYEQYFGPGTRLTVT.

CDR3 loop: CASSGGLAGGDTQYF. The CDR3 DNA reads TGTGCCAGCAGCGGCGGACTAGCGGGAGGAGATACGCAGTATTTT. This chain joins TRBV7-2 and TRBJ2-3; TRBD2 matches at 14 bases. The germline V gene has CDR1 SGHTA and CDR2 FQGNSA. CDR3 length equals 15 residues. V trimming: 5 bases; J trimming: 5 bases; junction bases outside the gene matches: 3.

There are a few counts of this clone. The V gene is TRBV30, the J gene TRBJ1-1, with 9 bases lining up with TRBD1. Per the germline V gene, CDR1 is GTSNPN and CDR2 is SVGIG (reference sequence). The length of the CDR3 is 13 residues. Unmatched junction bases numbered 4, after V lost 3 bases and J lost 5 bases. CDR3 protein: CAWSMDRGTEAFF. CDR3 DNA: TGTGCCTGGAGCATGGACAGGGGAACTGAAGCTTTCTTT.

The chain uses TRBV7-2 and TRBJ2-1; perhaps TRBD2 as D (6 bases). The CDR3 is made up of 16 amino acids. With 1 base removed from V and 3 bases from J, the gap between germline ends came to 13 bases. Germline CDR1 is SGHTA and CDR2 is FQGNSA. In DNA form, the CDR3 reads TGTGCCAGCAGCTTAGGGGGACTGCGTAGCTACAATGAGCAGTTCTTC. It encodes CASSLGGLRSYNEQFF.

The chain carries TRBV10-3 and TRBJ2-7; 14 nucleotides match TRBD2. The CDR3 is 15 residues long. V lost 6 bases and J lost 2; bases outside the gene matches: 3. Germline V CDR1 and CDR2: ENHRY, SYGVKD. DNA of the CDR3: TGTGCCATCAGAAGGACTAGCGGGGGGACCTACGAGCAGTACTTC. Translated: CAIRRTSGGTYEQYF.

J is TRBJ2-1 and V is TRBV29-1, with 8 bases fitting TRBD2. CDR3 length equals 13 residues. The germline V gene encodes CDR1 SQVTM and CDR2 ANQGSEA. Unmatched junction bases numbered 10, after V lost 7 bases and J lost 8 bases. The CDR3 bases are TGCAGCGCTGGGGCTAGCGGGCCCCATGAGCAGTTCTTC. Its translation: CSAGASGPHEQFF.

The chain carries TRBV21-1 and TRBJ1-5. TRBV21-1 is an annotated pseudogene. The length of the CDR3 is 16 residues. The CDR3 DNA sequence: TGTGCCAGCAGCAAAGGGCGACCGGTCAGCAATCAGCCCCAGCATTTT. It is translated as CASSKGRPVSNQPQHF.

The chain uses TRBV11-1 and TRBJ2-4; D may be TRBD2 (5 bases). The V gene's germline CDR1 is SGHAT and CDR2 FQDESV (reference sequence). The CDR3 sequence is 15 residues long. Trimming pared 1 base from V and 4 bases from J, leaving 11 bases between. CDR3 residues: CASSLEGGTKNIQYF. The CDR3 nucleotides are TGTGCCAGCAGCTTAGAAGGAGGAACAAAAAACATTCAGTACTTC.

The chain has TRBV6-9 and TRBJ1-4; D is undetermined. Deletions cut 5 bases from V and 14 bases from J, with 9 bases between. The CDR3 sequence is 10 residues long. The germline V gene has CDR1 MNHGY and CDR2 SVAAGI. The chain's CDR3 is CASSEGRLFF. CDR3 nucleotide sequence: TGTGCCAGCAGTGAAGGCAGGCTGTTTTTT.

The chain is built from TRBV7-6 and TRBJ2-3; 7 bases map to TRBD2. The V gene end was trimmed by 1 base and the J gene end by 1 base; junction bases not matched to a gene: 2. Per the germline V gene, CDR1 is SGHVS and CDR2 is FNYEAQ. This CDR3 comprises 15 residues. CDR3 sequence reads: CASSLVAGGTDTQYF. Here the CDR3 DNA reads TGTGCCAGCAGCTTAGTAGCGGGCGGCACAGATACGCAGTATTTT.

The V gene is TRBV7-9, the J gene TRBJ2-7; 10 bases map to TRBD2. V lost 1 base, J lost 5 bases, and 5 bases stayed unmatched. This CDR3 has 15 amino acids. CDR1 and CDR2 from the germline V gene are SEHNR and FQNEAQ (reference sequence). CDR3 sequence: CASSLGLAGAHEQYF. The CDR3 nucleotides read TGTGCCAGCAGCTTAGGGCTAGCGGGAGCTCACGAGCAGTACTTC.

This clone was counted once. The genes are TRBV15 and TRBJ2-7, with 8 bases matching TRBD1. Germline values: CDR1 LNHNV, CDR2 YYDKDF (reference sequence). This CDR3 is 18 amino acids long. V shed 0 bases, J shed 1 base, and the junction held 11 bases outside the gene matches. The DNA of the CDR3 is TGTGCCACCAGCAGAGATCTCGGGCAGGGGGCCGTATCCTACGAGCAGTACTTC. Amino acids: CATSRDLGQGAVSYEQYF.

The chain recombines TRBV4-1 with TRBJ2-1; no clear D gene. Per the germline V gene, CDR1 is MGHRA and CDR2 is YSYEKL. The CDR3 has 15 residues. Trimming took off 0 bases at V and 0 bases at J, with 6 bases between the two ends. Written as DNA, the CDR3 is TGCGCCAGCAGCCAAGATTCCAGCTCCTACAATGAGCAGTTCTTC. Translation: CASSQDSSSYNEQFF.

The rearrangement joins TRBV5-4 to TRBJ1-4, with 7 bases matching TRBD1. V lost 4 bases to trimming and J lost 0 bases; unmatched junction nucleotides: 9. CDR3 length: 17 residues. From germline, CDR1 is SGHNT and CDR2 YYREEE (reference sequence). The CDR3 protein is CASSREGQPATNEKLFF. The CDR3 bases are TGTGCCAGCAGCCGCGAGGGACAGCCTGCAACTAATGAAAAACTGTTTTTT.